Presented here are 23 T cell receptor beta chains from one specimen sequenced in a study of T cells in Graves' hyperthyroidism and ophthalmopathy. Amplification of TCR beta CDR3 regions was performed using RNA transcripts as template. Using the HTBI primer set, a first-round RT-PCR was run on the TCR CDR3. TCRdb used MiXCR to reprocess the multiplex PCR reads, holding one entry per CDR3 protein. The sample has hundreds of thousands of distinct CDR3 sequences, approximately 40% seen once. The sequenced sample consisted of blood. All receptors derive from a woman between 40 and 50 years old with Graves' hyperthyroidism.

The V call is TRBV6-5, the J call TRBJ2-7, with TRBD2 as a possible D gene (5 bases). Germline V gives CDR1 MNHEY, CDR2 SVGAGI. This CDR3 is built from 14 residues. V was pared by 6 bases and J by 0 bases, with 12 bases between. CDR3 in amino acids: CASSSVGSSYEQYF. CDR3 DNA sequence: TGTGCCAGCAGCAGCGTTGGGAGCTCCTACGAGCAGTACTTC.

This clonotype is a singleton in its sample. CDR3 sequence: CATIAVGGNTIYF. The CDR3 DNA reads TGTGCCACCATAGCGGTTGGAGGAAACACCATATATTTT. The V gene is TRBV2, the J gene TRBJ1-3, with D unresolved. The CDR3 loop spans 13 amino acids. Germline CDR1 reads SNHLY; CDR2 reads FYNNEI. V lost 10 bases, J lost 4 bases, and 14 bases lay in between.

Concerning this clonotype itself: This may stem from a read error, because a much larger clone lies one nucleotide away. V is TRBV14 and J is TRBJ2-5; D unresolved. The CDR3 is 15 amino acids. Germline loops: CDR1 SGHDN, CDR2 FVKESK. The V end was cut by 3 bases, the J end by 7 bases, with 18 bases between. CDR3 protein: CASSQWFQLPGTQYF. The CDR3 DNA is TGTGCCAGCAGCCAGTGGTTCCAGTTGCCAGGGACCCAGTACTTC.

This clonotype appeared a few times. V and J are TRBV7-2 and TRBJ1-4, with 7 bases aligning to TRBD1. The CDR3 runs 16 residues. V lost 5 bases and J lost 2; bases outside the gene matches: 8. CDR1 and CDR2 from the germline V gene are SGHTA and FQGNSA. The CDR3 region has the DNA TGTGCCAGCAGCCACATACAGGGGAGGACTAATGAAAAACTGTTTTTT. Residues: CASSHIQGRTNEKLFF. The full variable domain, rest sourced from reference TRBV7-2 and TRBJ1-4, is GAGVSQSPSNKVTEKGKDVELRCDPISGHTALYWYRQSLGQGLEFLIYFQGNSAPDKSGLPSDRFSAERTGGSVSTLTIQRTQQEDSAVYLCASSHIQGRTNEKLFFGSGTQLSVL.

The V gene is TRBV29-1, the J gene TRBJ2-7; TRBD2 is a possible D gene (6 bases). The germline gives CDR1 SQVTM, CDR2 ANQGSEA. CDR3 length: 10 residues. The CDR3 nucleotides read TGCAGAGGCGGGGCCTACGAGCAGTACTTC. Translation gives CRGGAYEQYF.

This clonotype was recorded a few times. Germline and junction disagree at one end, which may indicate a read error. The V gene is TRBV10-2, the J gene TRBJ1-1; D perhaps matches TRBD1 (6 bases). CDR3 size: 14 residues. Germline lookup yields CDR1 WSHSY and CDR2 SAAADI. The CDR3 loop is CASSQESGVAEAFF. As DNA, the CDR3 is TGTGCCAGCAGCCAAGAATCAGGGGTAGCTGAAGCTTTCTTT.

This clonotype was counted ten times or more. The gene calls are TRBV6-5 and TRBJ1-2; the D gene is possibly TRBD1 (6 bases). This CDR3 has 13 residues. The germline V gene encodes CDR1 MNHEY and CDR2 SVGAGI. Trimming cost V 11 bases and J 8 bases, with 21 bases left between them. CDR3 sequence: CASQDVRGTGYTF. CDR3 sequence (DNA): TGTGCCTCTCAGGATGTCAGGGGAACGGGCTACACCTTC.

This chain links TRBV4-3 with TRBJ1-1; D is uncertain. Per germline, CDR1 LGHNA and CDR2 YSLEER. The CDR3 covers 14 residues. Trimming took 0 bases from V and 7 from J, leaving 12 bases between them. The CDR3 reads CASSQDGVMSEAFF. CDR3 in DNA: TGCGCCAGCAGCCAAGATGGGGTGATGAGTGAAGCTTTCTTT.

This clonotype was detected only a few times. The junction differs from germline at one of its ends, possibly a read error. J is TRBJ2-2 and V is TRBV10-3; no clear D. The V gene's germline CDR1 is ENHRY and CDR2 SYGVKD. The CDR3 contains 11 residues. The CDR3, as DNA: TGTGCCAGCAGTGTTAACGGGGAGCTGTTTTTT. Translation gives CASSVNGELFF.

DNA of the CDR3: TGTGCCACCAGTCCGACAGGGGAGAAGGACGAGCAGTACTTC. It specifies CATSPTGEKDEQYF. This chain links TRBV24-1 with TRBJ2-7, with 8 bases fitting TRBD1. V lost 6 bases, J lost 5 bases, and 8 bases stayed unmatched. Germline assignment: CDR1 KGHDR and CDR2 SFDVKD. The CDR3 runs to 14 residues.

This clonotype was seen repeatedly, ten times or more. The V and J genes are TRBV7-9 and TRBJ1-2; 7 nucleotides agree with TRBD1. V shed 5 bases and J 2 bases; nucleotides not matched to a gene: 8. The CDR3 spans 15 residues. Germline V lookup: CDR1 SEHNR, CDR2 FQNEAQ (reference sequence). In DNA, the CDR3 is TGTGCCAGCAGCCCTATTGGACAGGCGAACTATGGCTACACCTTC. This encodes CASSPIGQANYGYTF.

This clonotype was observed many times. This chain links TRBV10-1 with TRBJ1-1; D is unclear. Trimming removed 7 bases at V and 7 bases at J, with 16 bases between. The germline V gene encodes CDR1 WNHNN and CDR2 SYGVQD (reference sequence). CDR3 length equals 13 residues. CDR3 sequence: CASMTSGGIEAFF. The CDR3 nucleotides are TGCGCCAGCATGACATCAGGTGGGATTGAAGCTTTCTTT.

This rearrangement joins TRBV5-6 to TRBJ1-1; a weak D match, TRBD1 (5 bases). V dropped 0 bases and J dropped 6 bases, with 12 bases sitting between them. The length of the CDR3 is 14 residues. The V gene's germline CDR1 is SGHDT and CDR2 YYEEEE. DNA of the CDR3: TGTGCCAGCAGCTTGGGCGGTTGGGGCCCTGAAGCTTTCTTT. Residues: CASSLGGWGPEAFF.

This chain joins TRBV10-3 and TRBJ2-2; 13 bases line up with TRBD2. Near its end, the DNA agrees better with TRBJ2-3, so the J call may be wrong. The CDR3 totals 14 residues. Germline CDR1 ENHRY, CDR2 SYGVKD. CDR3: CAISPGTSGDAQYF. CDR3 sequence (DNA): TGTGCCATCAGTCCCGGGACTAGCGGGGATGCGCAGTATTTT.

The CDR3 loop is CASSATGTVYNEQFF. The CDR3 bases are TGTGCCAGCAGCGCCACCGGGACAGTCTACAATGAGCAGTTCTTC. V gene TRBV7-9 combines with J gene TRBJ2-1; TRBD1 matches 7 bases. V dropped 5 bases and J dropped 3; count of bases not matched to a gene: 7. The length of the CDR3 is 15 residues. Germline lookup yields CDR1 SEHNR and CDR2 FQNEAQ (reference sequence).

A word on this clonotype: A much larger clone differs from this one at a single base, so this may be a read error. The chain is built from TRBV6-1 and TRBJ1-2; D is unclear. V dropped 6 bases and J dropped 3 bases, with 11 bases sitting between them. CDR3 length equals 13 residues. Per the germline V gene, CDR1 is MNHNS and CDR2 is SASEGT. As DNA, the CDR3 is TGTGCCAGCAGCTCTTTTTCGGACTATGGCTACACCTTC. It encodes CASSSFSDYGYTF.

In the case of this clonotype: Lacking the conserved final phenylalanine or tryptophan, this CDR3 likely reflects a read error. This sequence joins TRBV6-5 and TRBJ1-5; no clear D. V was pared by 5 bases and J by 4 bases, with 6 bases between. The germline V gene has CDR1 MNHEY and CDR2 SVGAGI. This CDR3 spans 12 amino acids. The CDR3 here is CASSLGNQPQHS. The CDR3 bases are TGTGCCAGCAGTCTGGGGAATCAGCCCCAGCATTCT.

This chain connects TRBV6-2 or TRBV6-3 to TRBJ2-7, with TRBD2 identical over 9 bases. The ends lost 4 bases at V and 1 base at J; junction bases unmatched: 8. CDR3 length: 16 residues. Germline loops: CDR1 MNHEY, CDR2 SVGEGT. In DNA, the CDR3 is TGTGCCAGCAGTTTCCCGACTAGCGGACTATCCTACGAGCAGTACTTC. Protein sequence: CASSFPTSGLSYEQYF.

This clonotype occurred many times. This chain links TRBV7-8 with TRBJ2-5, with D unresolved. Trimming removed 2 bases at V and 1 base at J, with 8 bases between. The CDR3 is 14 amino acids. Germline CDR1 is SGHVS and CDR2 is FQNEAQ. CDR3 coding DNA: TGTGCCAGCAGCTTAAGGGCCTTCCAAGAGACCCAGTACTTC. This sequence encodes CASSLRAFQETQYF. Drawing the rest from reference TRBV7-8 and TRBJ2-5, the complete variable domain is GAGVSQSPRYKVAKRGQDVALRCDPISGHVSLFWYQQALGQGPEFLTYFQNEAQLDKSGLPSDRFFAERPEGSVSTLKIQRTQQEDSAVYLCASSLRAFQETQYFGPGTRLLVL.

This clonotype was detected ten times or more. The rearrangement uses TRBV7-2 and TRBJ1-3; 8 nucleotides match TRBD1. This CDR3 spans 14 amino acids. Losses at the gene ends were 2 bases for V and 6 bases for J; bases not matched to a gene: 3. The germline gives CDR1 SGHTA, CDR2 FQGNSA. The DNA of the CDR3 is TGTGCCAGCAGCTTAACAGGGGGATTAAACACCATATATTTT. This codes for CASSLTGGLNTIYF. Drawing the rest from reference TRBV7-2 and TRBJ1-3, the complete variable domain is GAGVSQSPSNKVTEKGKDVELRCDPISGHTALYWYRQSLGQGLEFLIYFQGNSAPDKSGLPSDRFSAERTGGSVSTLTIQRTQQEDSAVYLCASSLTGGLNTIYFGEGSWLTVV.

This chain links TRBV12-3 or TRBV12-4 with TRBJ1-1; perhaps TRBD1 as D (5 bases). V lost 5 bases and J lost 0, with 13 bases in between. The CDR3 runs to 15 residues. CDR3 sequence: CASSTSWGLNTEAFF. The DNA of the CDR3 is TGTGCCAGCAGTACTTCTTGGGGGTTGAACACTGAAGCTTTCTTT.

CDR3 sequence reads: CASSYRAPGQTEAFF. The CDR3 DNA reads as TGTGCCAGCAGTTATCGGGCCCCAGGGCAAACTGAAGCTTTCTTT. The gene calls are TRBV6-6 and TRBJ1-1; tentatively, D is TRBD1 (5 bases). The CDR3 has 15 amino acids. Trimming took off 3 bases at V and 5 bases at J, with 16 bases between the two ends. Germline-derived CDR1 and CDR2 are MNHNY and SVGAGI (reference sequence).

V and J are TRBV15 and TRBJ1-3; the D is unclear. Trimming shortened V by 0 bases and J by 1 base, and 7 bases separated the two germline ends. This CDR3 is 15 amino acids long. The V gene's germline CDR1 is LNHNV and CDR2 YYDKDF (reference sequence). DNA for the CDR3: TGTGCCACCAGCAGAGATCGGGGTTCTGGAAACACCATATATTTT. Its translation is CATSRDRGSGNTIYF.